This TCR beta chain stems from a study of blood T cell repertoires in COVID-19. In the study overall: Samples taken during acute and convalescent COVID-19 were collected in the United States, Italy and Spain. Nucleic acid was either cDNA or gDNA, and it came from T cells, B-cell-depleted T cells, or PBMCs.

Authors' processing steps: How many nucleated cells were present was estimated from reference gene primer amplification. Generated by immunoSEQ multiplex PCR, the TCRdb table keeps only in-frame clones and is missing some. Clone size and V and J calls were adopted from that table, with D and trimming inferred from the DNA. The data contain 55,000 to 70,000 clones, about 81% of them seen just once; the ten biggest clones take up less than 20%. This TCR was recovered from a man aged 80 or over with acute or convalescent COVID-19. The sample taken for sequencing was peripheral blood.

In DNA form, the CDR3 reads TGTGCCAGCAGCCGGGGACTACCTTACAATGAGCAGTTCTTC. Encoded protein: CASSRGLPYNEQFF. The gene calls are TRBV3-1 (or the pseudogene TRBV3-2) and TRBJ2-1; 7 bases match TRBD2. Germline loops: CDR1 LGHDT, CDR2 YNNKEL (reference sequence). The CDR3 runs to 14 residues. J gave up 4 bases and V 4 bases, and 4 bases lay outside the gene matches.